This T cell receptor beta chain was sequenced during a study of regulatory T cells in long-lasting Graves disease. Study overall: The antithyroid drugs taken by newly diagnosed Graves' patients had been used for under 3 months.

As for time point: newly diagnosed GD, antithyroid drugs for less than 3 months. The TCR library was made from RNA extracted from PBMCs. The guidelines of the American Thyroid Association were the basis for diagnosing Graves' disease. Arm-PCR with iRepertoire HTBI primers amplified the CDR3 regions for these TCR beta libraries. Using its own MiXCR run on the multiplex PCR reads, TCRdb lists one record per CDR3 protein. The table has around 500,000 distinct CDR3 sequences, about 13% seen once. This CDR3 has 18 amino acids. Deletions cut 0 bases from V and 7 bases from J, with 22 bases between. Germline V CDR1 and CDR2: LGHNA, YNFKEQ. This clonotype occurred a few times. These data also formed part of another study, on T cells in Graves' hyperthyroidism and ophthalmopathy. That source notes: No ophthalmopathy progression within 18 months constituted stable Graves' hyperthyroidism. Based on clinical symptoms, serum thyroxine and TRAb, thyroid ultrasound and orbital computed tomography, diagnoses were reached.

The sequencing here drew on peripheral blood mononuclear cells (PBMCs), taken at new diagnosis, from a patient treated with antithyroid drugs. The receptor was derived from a man younger than 45 with Graves disease. The V and J genes are TRBV4-2 and TRBJ2-4, with D maybe TRBD1 (5 bases). For the CDR3, the DNA is TGTGCCAGCAGCCAAGATGGCCCGCGGCAGCCTAGGGGTAACATTCAGTACTTC. Translation: CASSQDGPRQPRGNIQYF.